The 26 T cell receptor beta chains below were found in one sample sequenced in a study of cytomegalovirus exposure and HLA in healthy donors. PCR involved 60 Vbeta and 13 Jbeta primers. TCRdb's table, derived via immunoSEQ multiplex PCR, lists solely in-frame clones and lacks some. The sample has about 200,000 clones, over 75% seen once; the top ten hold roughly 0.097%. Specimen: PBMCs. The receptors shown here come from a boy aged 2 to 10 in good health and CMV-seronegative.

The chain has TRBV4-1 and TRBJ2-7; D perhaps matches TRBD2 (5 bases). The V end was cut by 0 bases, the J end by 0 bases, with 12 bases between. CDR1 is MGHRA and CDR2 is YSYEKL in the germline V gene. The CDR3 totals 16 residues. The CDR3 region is CASSQEARRSSYEQYF. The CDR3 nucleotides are TGCGCCAGCAGCCAAGAGGCGAGGAGGAGCTCCTACGAGCAGTACTTC.

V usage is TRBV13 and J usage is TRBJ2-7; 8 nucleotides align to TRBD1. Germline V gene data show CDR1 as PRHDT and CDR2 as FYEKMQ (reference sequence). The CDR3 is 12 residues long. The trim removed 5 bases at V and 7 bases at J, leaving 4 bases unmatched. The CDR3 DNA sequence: TGTGCCAGCAGCGAATGGGACAGGGAGCAGTACTTC. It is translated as CASSEWDREQYF.

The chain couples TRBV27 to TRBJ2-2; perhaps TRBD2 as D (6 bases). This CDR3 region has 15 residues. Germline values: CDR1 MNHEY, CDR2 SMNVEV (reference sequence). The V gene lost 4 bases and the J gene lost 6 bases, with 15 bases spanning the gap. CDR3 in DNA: TGTGCCAGCAGTTCGACCCGACTAGAGCCCGGGGAGCTGTTTTTT. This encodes CASSSTRLEPGELFF.

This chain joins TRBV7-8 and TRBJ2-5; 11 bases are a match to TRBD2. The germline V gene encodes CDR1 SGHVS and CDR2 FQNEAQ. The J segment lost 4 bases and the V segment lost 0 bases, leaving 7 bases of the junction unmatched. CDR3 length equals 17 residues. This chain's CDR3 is CASSLAPSGGLLETQYF. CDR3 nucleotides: TGTGCCAGCAGCTTAGCGCCTAGCGGGGGGTTGTTAGAGACCCAGTACTTC. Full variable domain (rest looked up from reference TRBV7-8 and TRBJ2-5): GAGVSQSPRYKVAKRGQDVALRCDPISGHVSLFWYQQALGQGPEFLTYFQNEAQLDKSGLPSDRFFAERPEGSVSTLKIQRTQQEDSAVYLCASSLAPSGGLLETQYFGPGTRLLVL.

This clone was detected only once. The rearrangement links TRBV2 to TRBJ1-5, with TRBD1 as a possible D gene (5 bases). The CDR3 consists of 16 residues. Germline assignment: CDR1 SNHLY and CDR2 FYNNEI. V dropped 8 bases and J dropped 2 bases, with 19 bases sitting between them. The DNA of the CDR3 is TGTGCCAGCGGTCGGGGGGGAGTCGATGGCAATCAGCCCCAGCATTTT. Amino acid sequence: CASGRGGVDGNQPQHF.

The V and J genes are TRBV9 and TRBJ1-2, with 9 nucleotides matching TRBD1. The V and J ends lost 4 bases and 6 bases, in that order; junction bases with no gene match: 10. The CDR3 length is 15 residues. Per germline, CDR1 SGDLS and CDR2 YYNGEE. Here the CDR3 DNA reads TGTGCCAGCAGCCCCTGGACAGGGGAACTCGATGGCTACACCTTC. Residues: CASSPWTGELDGYTF. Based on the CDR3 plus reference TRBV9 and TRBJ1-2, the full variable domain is DSGVTQTPKHLITATGQRVTLRCSPRSGDLSVYWYQQSLDQGLQFLIQYYNGEERAKGNILERFSAQQFPDLHSELNLSSLELGDSALYFCASSPWTGELDGYTFGSGTRLTVV.

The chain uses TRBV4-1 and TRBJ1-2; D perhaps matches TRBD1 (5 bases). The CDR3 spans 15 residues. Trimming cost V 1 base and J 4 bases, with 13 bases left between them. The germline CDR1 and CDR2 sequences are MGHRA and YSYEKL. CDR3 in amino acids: CASSQVGGVSYGYTF. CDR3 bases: TGCGCCAGCAGCCAAGTAGGAGGGGTTAGCTATGGCTACACCTTC.

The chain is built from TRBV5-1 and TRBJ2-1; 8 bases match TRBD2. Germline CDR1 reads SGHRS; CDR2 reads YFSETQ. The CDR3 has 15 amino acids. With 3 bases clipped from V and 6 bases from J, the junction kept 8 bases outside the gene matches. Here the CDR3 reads CASSSGTRWSNEQFF. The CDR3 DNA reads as TGCGCCAGCAGCTCAGGGACTAGGTGGAGCAATGAGCAGTTCTTC.

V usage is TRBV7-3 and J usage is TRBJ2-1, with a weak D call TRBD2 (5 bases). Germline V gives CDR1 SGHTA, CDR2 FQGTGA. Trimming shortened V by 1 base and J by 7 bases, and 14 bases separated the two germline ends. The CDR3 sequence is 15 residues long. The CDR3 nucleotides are TGTGCCAGCAGCTTAATCGCTTCCGGCGGGAATGAGCAGTTCTTC. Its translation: CASSLIASGGNEQFF. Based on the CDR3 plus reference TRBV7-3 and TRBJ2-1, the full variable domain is GAGVSQTPSNKVTEKGKYVELRCDPISGHTALYWYRQSLGQGPEFLIYFQGTGAADDSGLPNDRFFAVRPEGSVSTLKIQRTERGDSAVYLCASSLIASGGNEQFFGPGTRLTVL.

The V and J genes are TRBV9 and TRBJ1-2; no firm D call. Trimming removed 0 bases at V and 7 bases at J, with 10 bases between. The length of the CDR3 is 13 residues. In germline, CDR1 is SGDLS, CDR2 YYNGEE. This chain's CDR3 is CASSVEESGGYTF. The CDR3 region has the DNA TGTGCCAGCAGCGTAGAAGAGTCAGGTGGCTACACCTTC. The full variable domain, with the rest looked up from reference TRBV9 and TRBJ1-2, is DSGVTQTPKHLITATGQRVTLRCSPRSGDLSVYWYQQSLDQGLQFLIQYYNGEERAKGNILERFSAQQFPDLHSELNLSSLELGDSALYFCASSVEESGGYTFGSGTRLTVV.

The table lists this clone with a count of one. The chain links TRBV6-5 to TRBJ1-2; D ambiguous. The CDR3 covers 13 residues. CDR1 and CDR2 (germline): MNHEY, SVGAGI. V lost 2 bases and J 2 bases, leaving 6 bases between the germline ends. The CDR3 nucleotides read TGTGCCAGCAGTTACCGTGAGAACTATGGCTACACCTTC. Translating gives CASSYRENYGYTF.

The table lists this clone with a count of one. CDR3 region: CASSLSGGLSNQPQHF. The CDR3 DNA is TGTGCCAGCAGCTTGTCCGGGGGGTTAAGCAATCAGCCCCAGCATTTT. The chain employs TRBV7-2 and TRBJ1-5; D might be TRBD1 (5 bases). The CDR3 has 16 amino acids. Trimming pared 3 bases from V and 1 base from J, leaving 13 bases between. Germline loops: CDR1 SGHTA, CDR2 FQGNSA.

The CDR3 reads CASSDRGFTDTQYF. CDR3 DNA sequence: TGTGCCAGCAGCGACAGGGGGTTCACAGATACGCAGTATTTT. V gene TRBV6-5 combines with J gene TRBJ2-3, with 9 bases that match TRBD1. Trimming cost V 6 bases and J 2 bases; bases outside gene matches: 3. In germline, CDR1 is MNHEY, CDR2 SVGAGI. The CDR3 loop spans 14 amino acids.

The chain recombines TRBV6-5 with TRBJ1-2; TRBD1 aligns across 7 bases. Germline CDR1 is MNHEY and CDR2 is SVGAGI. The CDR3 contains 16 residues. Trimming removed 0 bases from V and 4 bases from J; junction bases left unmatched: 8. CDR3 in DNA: TGTGCCAGCAGTTACTCGAAGACAGGGTTGGGCTATGGCTACACCTTC. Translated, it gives CASSYSKTGLGYGYTF.

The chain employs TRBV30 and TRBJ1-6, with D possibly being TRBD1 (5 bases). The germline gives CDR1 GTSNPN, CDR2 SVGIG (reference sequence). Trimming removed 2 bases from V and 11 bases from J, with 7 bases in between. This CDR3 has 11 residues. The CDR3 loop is CAWSSGAPLHF. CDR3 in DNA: TGTGCCTGGAGTTCGGGGGCACCCCTCCACTTT.

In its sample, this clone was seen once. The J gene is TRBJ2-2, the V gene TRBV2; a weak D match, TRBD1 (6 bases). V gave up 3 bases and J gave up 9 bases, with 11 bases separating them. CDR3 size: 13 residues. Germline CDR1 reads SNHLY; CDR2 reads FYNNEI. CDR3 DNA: TGTGCCAGCAGTGAGAACAGGGATCGGGAGCTGTTTTTT. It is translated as CASSENRDRELFF.

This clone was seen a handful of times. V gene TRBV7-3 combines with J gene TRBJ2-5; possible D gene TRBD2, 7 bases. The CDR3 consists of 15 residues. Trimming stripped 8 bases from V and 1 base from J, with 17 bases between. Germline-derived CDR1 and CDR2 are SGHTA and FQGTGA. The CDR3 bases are TGTGCCAGCTCCCCGGGGGGACACCCCCAAGAGACCCAGTACTTC. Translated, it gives CASSPGGHPQETQYF.

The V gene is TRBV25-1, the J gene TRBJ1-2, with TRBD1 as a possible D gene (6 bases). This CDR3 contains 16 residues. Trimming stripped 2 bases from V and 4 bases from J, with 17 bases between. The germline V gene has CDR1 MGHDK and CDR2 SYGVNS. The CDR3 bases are TGTGCCAGCAGTGAACCGAGGGGGGGAGGGAGCTATGGCTACACCTTC. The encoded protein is CASSEPRGGGSYGYTF.

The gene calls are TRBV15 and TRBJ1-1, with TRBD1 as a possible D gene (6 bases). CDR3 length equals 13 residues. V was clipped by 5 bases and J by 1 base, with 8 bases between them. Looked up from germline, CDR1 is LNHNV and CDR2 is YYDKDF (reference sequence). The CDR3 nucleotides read TGTGCCACCAGCTTACAGGGGAACACTGAAGCTTTCTTT. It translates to CATSLQGNTEAFF.

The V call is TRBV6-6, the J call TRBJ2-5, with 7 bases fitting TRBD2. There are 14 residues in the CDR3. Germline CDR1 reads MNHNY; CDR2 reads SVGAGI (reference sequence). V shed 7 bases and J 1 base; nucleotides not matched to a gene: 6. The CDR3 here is CASTPAGPQETQYF. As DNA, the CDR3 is TGTGCCAGCACGCCAGCGGGGCCCCAAGAGACCCAGTACTTC.

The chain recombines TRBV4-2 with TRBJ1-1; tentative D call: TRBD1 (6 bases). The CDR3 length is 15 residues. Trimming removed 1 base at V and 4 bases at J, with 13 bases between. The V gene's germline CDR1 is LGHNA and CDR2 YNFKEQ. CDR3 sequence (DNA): TGTGCCAGCAGCCAAGCCCGAACAGGGACCACTGAAGCTTTCTTT. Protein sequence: CASSQARTGTTEAFF.

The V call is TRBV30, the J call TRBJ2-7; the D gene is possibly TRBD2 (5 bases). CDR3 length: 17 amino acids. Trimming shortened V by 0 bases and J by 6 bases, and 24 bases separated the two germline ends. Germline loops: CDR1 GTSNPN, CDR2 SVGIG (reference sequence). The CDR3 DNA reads TGTGCCTGGAGTGTACACCCCGGGGTTATCCAAGCCAGCGAGCAGTACTTC. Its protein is CAWSVHPGVIQASEQYF.

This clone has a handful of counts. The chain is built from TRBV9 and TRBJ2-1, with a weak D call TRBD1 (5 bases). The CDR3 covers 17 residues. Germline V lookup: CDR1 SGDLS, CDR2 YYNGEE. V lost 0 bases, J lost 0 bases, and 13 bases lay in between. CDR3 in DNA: TGTGCCAGCAGCGTAGGGGTGACAGATAGCTCCTACAATGAGCAGTTCTTC. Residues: CASSVGVTDSSYNEQFF.

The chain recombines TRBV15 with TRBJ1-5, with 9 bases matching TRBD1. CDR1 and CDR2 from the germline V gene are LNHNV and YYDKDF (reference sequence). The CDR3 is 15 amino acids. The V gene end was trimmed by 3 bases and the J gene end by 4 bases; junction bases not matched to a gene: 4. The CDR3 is CATSRDRGPNQPQHF. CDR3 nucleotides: TGTGCCACCAGCAGGGACAGGGGCCCGAATCAGCCCCAGCATTTT.

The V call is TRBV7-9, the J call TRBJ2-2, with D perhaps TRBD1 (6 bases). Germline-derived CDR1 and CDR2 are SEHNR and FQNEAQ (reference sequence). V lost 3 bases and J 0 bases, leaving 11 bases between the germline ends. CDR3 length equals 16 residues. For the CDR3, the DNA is TGTGCCAGCAGCTTGGACAGAGACTCGAACACCGGGGAGCTGTTTTTT. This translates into CASSLDRDSNTGELFF.

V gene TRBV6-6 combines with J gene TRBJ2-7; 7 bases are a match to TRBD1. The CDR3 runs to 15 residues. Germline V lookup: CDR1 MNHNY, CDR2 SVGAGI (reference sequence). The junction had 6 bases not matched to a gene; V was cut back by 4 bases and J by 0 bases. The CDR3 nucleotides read TGTGCCAGCAGTTTCGGGACAGCGAGCTCCTACGAGCAGTACTTC. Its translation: CASSFGTASSYEQYF.